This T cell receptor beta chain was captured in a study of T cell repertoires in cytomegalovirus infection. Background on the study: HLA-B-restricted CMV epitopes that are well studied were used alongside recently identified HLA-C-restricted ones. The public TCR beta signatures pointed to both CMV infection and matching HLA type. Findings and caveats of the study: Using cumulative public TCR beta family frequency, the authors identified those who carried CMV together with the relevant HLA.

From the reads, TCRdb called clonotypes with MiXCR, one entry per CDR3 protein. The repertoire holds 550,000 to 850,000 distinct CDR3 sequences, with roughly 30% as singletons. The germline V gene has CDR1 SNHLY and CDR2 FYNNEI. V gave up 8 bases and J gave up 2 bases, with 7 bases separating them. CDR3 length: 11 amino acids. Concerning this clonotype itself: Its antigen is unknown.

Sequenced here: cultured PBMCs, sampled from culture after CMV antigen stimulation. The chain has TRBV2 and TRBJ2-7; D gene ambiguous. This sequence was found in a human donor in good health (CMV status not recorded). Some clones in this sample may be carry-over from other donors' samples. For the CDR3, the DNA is TGTGCCAGCCAGGAAACCTACGAGCAGTACTTC. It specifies CASQETYEQYF.